Listed here are 9 T cell receptor beta chains from one sample, sequenced in a study of shared clonotypes between healthy human individuals. This table comes from immunoSEQ multiplex PCR, and its TCRdb copy is limited to in-frame clones, with some not included. The sample lists about 2.2 million clones, just under 95% seen once, with around 1.7% in the top ten. Naive CD8 cells, CD45RO-negative and positively selected for CCR7, excluded terminally differentiated effector memory CD45RA+ cells. Sequenced input: naive CD8+ T cells from PBMCs. Receptors were obtained from a man between 18 and 35 years old in good health. Some clones in this sample may be carry-over from other donors' samples.

The V and J genes are TRBV25-1 and TRBJ2-3; D remains ambiguous. From germline, CDR1 is MGHDK and CDR2 SYGVNS. This CDR3 is built from 12 residues. Trimming pared 7 bases from V and 4 bases from J, leaving 9 bases between. The CDR3 protein is CASTASADTQYF. DNA for the CDR3: TGTGCCAGCACCGCTTCCGCAGATACGCAGTATTTT.

In this sample, this clone turned up a few times. This chain uses TRBV30 with TRBJ1-1; D unclear. The germline V and J ends were trimmed by 3 bases and 1 base, with 12 bases remaining between them. CDR3 length equals 14 residues. Germline CDR1 and CDR2: GTSNPN and SVGIG (reference sequence). CDR3 in DNA: TGTGCCTGGAGGCCCTTTGCGGGGAACACTGAAGCTTTCTTT. Its translation: CAWRPFAGNTEAFF.

The chain combines TRBV10-3 with TRBJ1-1; D gene uncertain. Germline assignment: CDR1 ENHRY and CDR2 SYGVKD. The length of the CDR3 is 18 residues. Trimming pared 0 bases from V and 1 base from J, leaving 18 bases between. CDR3 in DNA: TGTGCCATCAGTGAGTCGGTAGGGTTGGGCGCGTCGAACACTGAAGCTTTCTTT. It yields the protein CAISESVGLGASNTEAFF.

The V call is TRBV7-9, the J call TRBJ1-1; possibly TRBD1 for D (6 bases). The CDR3 is 12 amino acids. Germline CDR1 SEHNR, CDR2 FQNEAQ (reference sequence). The V end lost 3 bases, the J end lost 8 bases, and 10 bases lay between the germline ends. The CDR3 sequence is CASSFTGAEAFF. In DNA, the CDR3 is TGTGCCAGCAGCTTTACGGGGGCAGAAGCTTTCTTT.

The chain recombines TRBV28 with TRBJ2-2; a possible D gene is TRBD2 (6 bases). V shed 6 bases and J shed 5 bases, with 28 bases lying between them. The CDR3 contains 19 residues. Germline values: CDR1 MDHEN, CDR2 SYDVKM. The CDR3 sequence is CASRTIRLDLKRWTGELFF. CDR3 sequence (DNA): TGTGCCAGCAGAACGATCAGACTAGACCTAAAAAGGTGGACCGGGGAGCTGTTTTTT.

The chain uses TRBV4-1 and TRBJ2-7; 10 bases fit TRBD2. The CDR3 extends over 14 amino acids. Germline V CDR1 and CDR2: MGHRA, YSYEKL. The V gene end was trimmed by 2 bases and the J gene end by 5 bases; junction bases not matched to a gene: 3. The CDR3 DNA reads as TGCGCCAGCAGCCAAAGCGGGAGGGCCCACGAGCAGTACTTC. This codes for CASSQSGRAHEQYF.

The chain has TRBV7-8 and TRBJ1-1; 8 bases align to TRBD1. Germline-derived CDR1 and CDR2 are SGHVS and FQNEAQ. The CDR3 has 14 residues. V lost 5 bases and J lost 5; bases outside the gene matches: 7. For the CDR3, the DNA is TGTGCCAGCAGCCCGACAGGGGAAGGGACTGAAGCTTTCTTT. Amino acids: CASSPTGEGTEAFF.

The chain has TRBV11-2 and TRBJ2-1, with TRBD2 matching 7 bases. CDR1 SGHAT and CDR2 FQNNGV come from the germline V gene. V lost 1 base to trimming and J lost 5 bases; unmatched junction nucleotides: 5. This CDR3 region has 15 residues. CDR3 bases: TGTGCCAGCAGCTTAGTGGGACTAAGTAACAATGAGCAGTTCTTC. This translates into CASSLVGLSNNEQFF. The whole variable domain, remainder taken from reference TRBV11-2 and TRBJ2-1, is EAGVAQSPRYKIIEKRQSVAFWCNPISGHATLYWYQQILGQGPKLLIQFQNNGVVDDSQLPKDRFSAERLKGVDSTLKIQPAKLEDSAVYLCASSLVGLSNNEQFFGPGTRLTVL.

The sample holds one count of this clone. The chain links TRBV27 to TRBJ2-1, with D perhaps matching TRBD1 (6 bases). V gave up 6 bases and J gave up 10 bases, with 19 bases separating them. CDR1 and CDR2 (germline): MNHEY, SMNVEV (reference sequence). The CDR3 runs to 14 residues. The CDR3, as DNA: TGTGCCAGCAGCCTTCTGACAGGCATAGGGGAGCAGTTCTTC. The encoded protein is CASSLLTGIGEQFF.